This T cell receptor beta chain was found in a study of cytomegalovirus exposure and HLA in healthy donors. The study ran its PCR with 60 Vbeta and 13 Jbeta primers. TCRdb keeps only in-frame clones here, not all; method: immunoSEQ multiplex PCR. The data hold about 180,000 clones, with around 80% observed a single time. Whole-study results and caveats: No immune exposure information besides CMV serostatus was available. In an earlier analysis, most TCR beta V segments were productive about 90% or about 30% of the time.

Comment on this clone: The antigen is not known.

The CDR3 sequence is 17 residues long. V trimming: 0 bases; J trimming: 6 bases; junction bases outside the gene matches: 11. The germline CDR1 and CDR2 sequences are KGHSH and LQKENI. Sequencing was performed on PBMCs. The chain recombines TRBV18 with TRBJ2-3; 8 nucleotides line up with TRBD2. The TCR originated in a woman in her 40s in good health and CMV-seronegative. CDR3: CASSPPTSARLGDTQYF. CDR3 bases: TGTGCCAGCTCACCACCGACTAGCGCCCGACTGGGCGATACGCAGTATTTT.